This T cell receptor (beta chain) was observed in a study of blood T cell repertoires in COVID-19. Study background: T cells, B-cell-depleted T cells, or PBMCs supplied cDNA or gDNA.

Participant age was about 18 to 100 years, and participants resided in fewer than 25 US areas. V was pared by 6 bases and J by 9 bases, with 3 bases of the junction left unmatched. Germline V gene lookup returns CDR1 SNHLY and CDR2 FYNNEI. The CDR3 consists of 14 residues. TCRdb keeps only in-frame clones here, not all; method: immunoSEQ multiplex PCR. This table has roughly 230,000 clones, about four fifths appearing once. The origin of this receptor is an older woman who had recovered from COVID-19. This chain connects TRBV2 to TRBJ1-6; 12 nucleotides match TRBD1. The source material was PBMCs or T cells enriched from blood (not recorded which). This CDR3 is CASRGTGGSSPLHF. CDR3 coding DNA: TGTGCCAGCAGAGGGACAGGGGGCAGTTCACCCCTCCACTTT.